These T cell receptor beta chains were read from a single sample in a study of cytomegalovirus exposure and HLA in healthy donors. The method was immunoSEQ multiplex PCR; TCRdb's version includes in-frame clones alone and lacks a portion of them. In total, the table holds roughly 65,000 clones. The sample was PBMCs. The receptors were gathered from a boy younger than 18 in good health and CMV-seronegative. CDR3s include the opening cysteine and the closing phenylalanine or tryptophan. A D gene is named only where the DNA matches it firmly.

d_call | cdr3_length | j_call | v_call | cdr3_aa | cdr3_nt
TRBD1 | 14 | TRBJ2-7 | TRBV6-5 | CASSSGTGGYEQYF | TGTGCCAGCAGTTCCGGGACAGGGGGCTACGAGCAGTACTTC
TRBD1 | 13 | TRBJ2-3 | TRBV5-1 | CASRDRSTDTQYF | TGCGCCAGTAGGGACAGAAGCACAGATACGCAGTATTTT
- | 15 | TRBJ1-2 | TRBV5-1 | CASSPGGAGLGGYTF | TGCGCCAGCAGCCCTGGTGGGGCAGGGTTAGGCGGCTACACCTTC
- | 15 | TRBJ2-1 | TRBV5-1 | CASSGGLSSYNEQFF | TGCGCCAGTAGCGGAGGACTCAGCTCCTACAATGAGCAGTTCTTC
TRBD1 | 14 | TRBJ2-7 | TRBV7-9 | CASSRTGAVNEQYF | TGTGCCAGCAGCCGCACAGGGGCCGTGAACGAGCAGTACTTC
- | 12 | TRBJ1-2 | TRBV19 | CASSREEYGYTF | TGTGCCAGTAGCCGGGAAGAGTATGGCTACACCTTC
TRBD1 | 16 | TRBJ1-2 | TRBV4-2 | CASSQEGQGLSYGYTF | TGTGCCAGCAGCCAAGAAGGACAGGGTCTTTCCTATGGCTACACCTTC
- | 13 | TRBJ2-1 | TRBV30 | CAWKPNERATQFF | TGTGCCTGGAAACCGAACGAGAGGGCTACGCAGTTCTTC
TRBD2 | 17 | TRBJ2-3 | TRBV9 | CASSHGLAGAGTDTQYF | TGTGCCAGCAGCCATGGACTAGCGGGAGCAGGCACAGATACGCAGTATTTT
TRBD1 | 16 | TRBJ1-2 | TRBV10-2 | CASSEDGQGAKNGYTF | TGCGCCAGCAGTGAGGACGGACAGGGGGCTAAGAATGGCTACACCTTC
TRBD1 | 14 | TRBJ2-3 | TRBV19 | CASMSDRGQDTQYF | TGTGCCAGTATGAGCGACAGGGGGCAAGATACGCAGTATTTT
- | 16 | TRBJ2-7 | TRBV27 | CASSYQNLASSYEQYF | TGTGCCAGCAGTTATCAGAACTTAGCGTCCTCCTACGAGCAGTACTTC
- | 13 | TRBJ2-3 | TRBV10-2 | CASSLVSTDTQYF | TGCGCCAGCAGCTTAGTTAGCACAGATACGCAGTATTTT
- | 14 | TRBJ1-1 | TRBV21-1 | CASSKGAANTEAFF | TGTGCCAGCAGCAAGGGAGCGGCTAACACTGAAGCTTTCTTT
- | 13 | TRBJ2-7 | TRBV19 | CASSKGQPYEQYF | TGTGCCAGTAGCAAAGGACAGCCCTACGAGCAGTACTTC
- | 16 | TRBJ2-2 | TRBV4-2 | CASSQAGQGDTGELFF | TGTGCCAGCAGCCAGGCGGGGCAGGGGGACACCGGGGAGCTGTTTTTT
TRBD1 | 15 | TRBJ1-2 | TRBV30 | CAWHRDRTHNYGYTF | TGTGCCTGGCACCGGGACAGGACACATAACTATGGCTACACCTTC